This T cell receptor beta chain appears in the sequencing data of a study of blood T cell repertoires in COVID-19. Method: immunoSEQ multiplex PCR; TCRdb's copy keeps in-frame clones and lacks some. The data contain 400,000 to 500,000 clones, roughly 84% of them seen just once; the ten biggest clones take up 1.4%. Sequencing input: PBMCs or T cells enriched from blood (not recorded which). The TCR comes from a woman younger than 30 who had been exposed to COVID-19.

The CDR3 sequence is CASSLRLAGEGDTQYF. Written as DNA, the CDR3 is TGTGCCAGCAGCTTACGACTAGCGGGGGAGGGGGATACGCAGTATTTT. The chain employs TRBV11-2 and TRBJ2-3, with 12 bases identical to TRBD2. The V segment lost 2 bases and the J segment 6 bases; nucleotides outside the gene matches: 6. Germline values: CDR1 SGHAT, CDR2 FQNNGV. The CDR3 is 16 residues long.